A single sample gave rise to the 8 T cell receptor beta chains below, sequenced in a study of regulatory T cells in long-lasting Graves disease. Time point specified: newly diagnosed GD, antithyroid drugs for less than 3 months. PBMCs provided the RNA from which the TCR library was made. Arm-PCR of CDR3 regions and iRepertoire HTBI primers were the basis on which TCR beta libraries were built. TCRdb re-analysed the multiplex PCR reads in MiXCR, keeping a single row per CDR3 protein. The data contain 400,000 to 500,000 distinct CDR3 sequences, about a sixth of them seen just once; the ten biggest clones take up 20% to 25%. This sample also appeared in a second study, on T cells in Graves' hyperthyroidism and ophthalmopathy.

Sequencing was performed on peripheral blood mononuclear cells (PBMCs), taken at new diagnosis, from a patient treated with antithyroid drugs. These receptors originate from a woman aged 18-35 years with Graves disease.

This clonotype was counted ten times or more. V usage is TRBV20-1 and J usage is TRBJ2-1; tentative D call: TRBD2 (5 bases). Looked up from germline, CDR1 is DFQATT and CDR2 is SNEGSKA (reference sequence). Between the trimmed V and J ends, which lost 0 bases and 4 bases, there was a span of 10 bases. This CDR3 contains 14 residues. This CDR3 is CSARDILEYNEQFF. The CDR3 nucleotides are TGCAGTGCTAGAGACATACTAGAGTACAATGAGCAGTTCTTC.

This clonotype has just a few counts. The V gene is TRBV19, the J gene TRBJ2-1, with 8 bases fitting TRBD1. The CDR3 runs 14 residues. V dropped 6 bases and J dropped 3; count of bases not matched to a gene: 4. Germline loops: CDR1 LNHDA, CDR2 SQIVND (reference sequence). The DNA of the CDR3 is TGTGCCAGTAGCAGACAGGGGCGCTACAATGAGCAGTTCTTC. Its translation: CASSRQGRYNEQFF.

At least ten counts were recorded for this clonotype. This chain links TRBV12-3 or TRBV12-4 with TRBJ2-7; TRBD2 is a possible D gene (5 bases). V lost 4 bases and J 3 bases, leaving 10 bases between the germline ends. CDR3 size: 13 residues. CDR3 nucleotide sequence: TGTGCCAGCAGTTCTTCCGGGAACTACGAGCAGTACTTC. Translating it yields CASSSSGNYEQYF.

This clonotype has at least ten counts. The V and J genes are TRBV7-9 and TRBJ2-5, with D maybe TRBD2 (6 bases). CDR3 size: 15 residues. Germline lookup yields CDR1 SEHNR and CDR2 FQNEAQ (reference sequence). Trimming stripped 3 bases from V and 5 bases from J, with 16 bases between. The CDR3 nucleotides are TGTGCCAGCAGCTTCGTGGGGGGAATGAGCGAGACCCAGTACTTC. This translates into CASSFVGGMSETQYF.

This clonotype came up a few times. V is TRBV28 and J is TRBJ2-5; D unclear. CDR1 and CDR2 from the germline V gene are MDHEN and SYDVKM. V lost 2 bases and J 5 bases, leaving 12 bases between the germline ends. The CDR3 covers 14 residues. CDR3 DNA sequence: TGTGCCAGCAGTTTAGGAACTCTGGGGGAGACCCAGTACTTC. It encodes CASSLGTLGETQYF.

The table lists this clonotype with a count of one. In nucleotides, the CDR3 is TGCAGTGCGGGAAGCGCGCTCTCCTACAATGAGCAGTTCTTC. This gives the protein CSAGSALSYNEQFF. The chain uses TRBV20-1 and TRBJ2-1; D remains ambiguous. The V and J ends lost 6 bases and 0 bases respectively, with 12 bases between them. CDR1 is DFQATT, CDR2 SNEGSKA, per germline (reference sequence). The CDR3 spans 14 residues.

In its sample, this clonotype was seen many times. The chain is built from TRBV5-1 and TRBJ2-1, with 9 bases that match TRBD2. The V segment lost 2 bases and the J segment 5 bases; nucleotides outside the gene matches: 11. The CDR3 spans 17 residues. Germline CDR1 SGHRS, CDR2 YFSETQ. CDR3 nucleotides: TGCGCCAGCAGCTTTTTGTTAGCGGGAGATGTGAACAATGAGCAGTTCTTC. This codes for CASSFLLAGDVNNEQFF.

There are a few counts of this clonotype. This chain uses TRBV5-1 with TRBJ2-7; D not certain. V was shortened by 0 bases and J by 2 bases, with 9 bases between the two germline ends. The CDR3 extends over 14 amino acids. Looked up from germline, CDR1 is SGHRS and CDR2 is YFSETQ. The CDR3 here is CASSLEETPYEQYF. CDR3 DNA: TGCGCCAGCAGCTTGGAAGAAACCCCCTACGAGCAGTACTTC.